This is a list of T cell receptor beta chains from one sample in a study of a mutant IDH1 vaccine in newly diagnosed glioma. Antigens of these TCRs are unknown. The protocol was immunoSEQ multiplex PCR, while the TCRdb copy is restricted to in-frame clones and leaves out a portion. Of tens of thousands of clones detected, about 81% appear once; the ten largest clones hold about 8.9%. The input for sequencing was PBMCs, taken from a glioma patient whose treatment included an IDH1 peptide vaccine. These receptor sequences come from a man aged 35 to 55 with glioma. Both conserved end residues are part of each CDR3. D genes are given only for firm matches. Size tells how often a clone was seen (once, few, many) or the class of an expanded clone, and some rows leave it out.

DNA	CDR3	size	J	V	D
TGTGCCAGCAGCTTCGGGCAGGGGGCCCAAACTAATGAAAAACTGTTTTTT	CASSFGQGAQTNEKLFF	-	TRBJ1-4	TRBV5-4	TRBD1
TGTGCCAGCAGTCACCGAGGGCGCGGAGCCTCTGGAAACACCATATATTTT	CASSHRGRGASGNTIYF	-	TRBJ1-3	TRBV7-9	-
TGTGCCAGCAGCGTAGGTTTCGACGTCTACGAGCAGTACTTC	CASSVGFDVYEQYF	once	TRBJ2-7	TRBV9	-
TGCGCCAGCAGCTTGGAGACGGCTGGAAACACCATATATTTT	CASSLETAGNTIYF	-	TRBJ1-3	TRBV5-1	-
TGTGCCACGCGCCGCCCCGAGGGACCGCGGGGTGGTAGTGAAGCTTTCTTT	CATRRPEGPRGGSEAFF	-	TRBJ1-1	TRBV27	-
TGTGCCAGCAGGATGACGGGACCCAAAAACATTCAGTACTTC	CASRMTGPKNIQYF	-	TRBJ2-4	TRBV6-1	-
TGTGCCAGCAGTTCGAGGACTAGCGAAGTCTACAATGAGCAGTTCTTC	CASSSRTSEVYNEQFF	-	TRBJ2-1	TRBV6-6	TRBD2
TGTGCCAGCAGCCAAGGTCAGCTAGCGGGGGGGGATGAGCAGTTCTTC	CASSQGQLAGGDEQFF	once	TRBJ2-1	TRBV14	TRBD2
TGTGCCAGTAGGGACGTAGAGACCCAGTACTTC	CASRDVETQYF	-	TRBJ2-5	TRBV19	-
TGTGCCAGCAGCCAAGGTTGGGGCAATCAGCCCCAGCATTTT	CASSQGWGNQPQHF	-	TRBJ1-5	TRBV14	-
TGTGCCAGCAGCTTGAGGGTTGGGGAAAATCAGCCCCAGCATTTT	CASSLRVGENQPQHF	few	TRBJ1-5	TRBV7-6	-
TGCGCCAGCAGCACGAGCGGAGCGAACACCGGGGAGCTGTTTTTT	CASSTSGANTGELFF	-	TRBJ2-2	TRBV5-1	-
TGTGCCAGCAGTCTACAGGGTGAGGCTTTCGGAACTGAAGCTTTCTTT	CASSLQGEAFGTEAFF	-	TRBJ1-1	TRBV7-8	-
TGTGCCACCCCCGGTGGGGCTGGAAACACCATATATTTT	CATPGGAGNTIYF	-	TRBJ1-3	TRBV6-1	-
TGTGCCAGCAGTGATTGTAGAATGGGACGCCTAAAGTACTTC	CASSDCRMGRLKYF	once	TRBJ2-5	TRBV6-4	-
TGTGCCAGCAGCTTACCCAGGGGGCAAGCTTTCTTT	CASSLPRGQAFF	once	TRBJ1-1	TRBV11-2	TRBD1
TGTGCCAGCAGCGCCCAGGGTTTGGGGATGAACACTGAAGCTTTCTTT	CASSAQGLGMNTEAFF	medium-sized	TRBJ1-1	TRBV27	-
TGTGCCAGCTCACCACAGGCCAGCCTGAACACTGAAGCTTTCTTT	CASSPQASLNTEAFF	-	TRBJ1-1	TRBV18	-
TGCGCCAGCAGCTTACAGGGGGCGACCGCCGGGGAGCTGTTTTTT	CASSLQGATAGELFF	-	TRBJ2-2	TRBV5-1	TRBD1
TGTGCCAGCAGCCCCCCGTGGGTAGCGGGAGGAAGCGATGAGCAGTTCTTC	CASSPPWVAGGSDEQFF	few	TRBJ2-1	TRBV11-2	TRBD2
TGTGCCAGCAGTTTAGGTGGTAGCGGCCCGCATGAGCAGTTCTTC	CASSLGGSGPHEQFF	once	TRBJ2-1	TRBV27	-
TGTGCCAAAGGACTAGCCACAGATACGCAGTATTTT	CAKGLATDTQYF	few	TRBJ2-3	TRBV19	TRBD2
TGTGCAGTCGAGGGGAATACTGAAGCTTTCTTT	CAVEGNTEAFF	few	TRBJ1-1	TRBV6-5	-
TGCGCCAGCAGCGACGGGACTAGCGGGAGTAGGCCCTACAATGAGCAGTTCTTC	CASSDGTSGSRPYNEQFF	-	TRBJ2-1	TRBV5-1	TRBD2
TGTGCCAGCAGTTTCTGGGGGGGGGACGAAAAACTGTTTTTT	CASSFWGGDEKLFF	few	TRBJ1-4	TRBV27	-
TGTGCCAGCAGCCCCTGGGACAGCTTTTACAATGAGCAGTTCTTC	CASSPWDSFYNEQFF	-	TRBJ2-1	TRBV9	TRBD1
TGTGCCAGCAGCTTAGGGTCCAAAAACATTCAGTACTTC	CASSLGSKNIQYF	-	TRBJ2-4	TRBV7-2	-
TGCAGCGCGGGGGGGCTAGCGGGCACAGATACGCAGTATTTT	CSAGGLAGTDTQYF	-	TRBJ2-3	TRBV29-1	TRBD2
TGCGCCAGCAGCCAATCCCGAGATCTCCCCTACAATGAGCAGTTCTTC	CASSQSRDLPYNEQFF	-	TRBJ2-1	TRBV4-1	-
TGCGCCAGCAGCCAAGTTCGGCAGGGGACGGAGGCCGGGGAGCTGTTTTTT	CASSQVRQGTEAGELFF	-	TRBJ2-2	TRBV4-1	-
TGTGCCAGCAGCTTTCACGGGAGCACAGATACGCAGTATTTT	CASSFHGSTDTQYF	-	TRBJ2-3	TRBV5-8	-
TGTGCCAGCAGCTTAAGGATAGCGGGGACAGATACGCAGTATTTT	CASSLRIAGTDTQYF	-	TRBJ2-3	TRBV7-8	TRBD2
TGTGCCAGCAGCTTGGGTGGCATTACCTACGAGCAGTACTTC	CASSLGGITYEQYF	-	TRBJ2-7	TRBV7-9	-